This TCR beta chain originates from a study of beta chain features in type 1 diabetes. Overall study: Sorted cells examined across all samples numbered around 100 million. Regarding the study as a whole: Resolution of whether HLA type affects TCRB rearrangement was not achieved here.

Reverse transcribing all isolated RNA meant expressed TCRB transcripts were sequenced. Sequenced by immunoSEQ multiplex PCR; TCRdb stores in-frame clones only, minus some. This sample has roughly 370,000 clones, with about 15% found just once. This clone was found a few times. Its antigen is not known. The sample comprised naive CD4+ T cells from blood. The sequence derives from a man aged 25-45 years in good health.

The CDR3 is CASSKRDKTRRNEQFF. Written as DNA, the CDR3 is TGTGCCAGCAGCAAGAGGGACAAAACTAGGCGCAATGAGCAGTTCTTC. The chain uses TRBV7-8 and TRBJ2-1; tentative D call: TRBD1 (6 bases). Germline V gene data show CDR1 as SGHVS and CDR2 as FQNEAQ. The CDR3 runs 16 residues. Trimming took 5 bases from V and 6 from J, leaving 20 bases between them. Complete variable domain (other parts from reference TRBV7-8 and TRBJ2-1): GAGVSQSPRYKVAKRGQDVALRCDPISGHVSLFWYQQALGQGPEFLTYFQNEAQLDKSGLPSDRFFAERPEGSVSTLKIQRTQQEDSAVYLCASSKRDKTRRNEQFFGPGTRLTVL.